This T cell receptor beta chain is from a study of T cells in Graves' hyperthyroidism and ophthalmopathy. Across the whole study: Sampling of peripheral blood happened at initial diagnosis, prior to any treatment.

Amplification of TCR beta CDR3 regions was performed using RNA transcripts as template. Primed by the HTBI set, a first-round RT-PCR was run on the TCR CDR3. TCRdb re-analysed the multiplex PCR reads in MiXCR, keeping a single row per CDR3 protein. Of about 520,000 distinct CDR3 sequences detected, 20% to 25% appear once; the ten largest clones hold about 25%. V dropped 6 bases and J dropped 0 bases, with 17 bases sitting between them. The CDR3 extends over 16 amino acids. Looked up from germline, CDR1 is SGHAT and CDR2 is FQNNGV. This clonotype was seen only a few times. An absence of ophthalmopathy progression within 18 months meant stable Graves' hyperthyroidism. Hyperthyroidism patients were newly diagnosed, had disease duration under 2 months, and were aged 18 to 65 years. The PBMCs studied were ones that came from roughly 9.1 ml fresh peripheral blood.

The sequence came from a man aged 18 to 29 with Graves' hyperthyroidism. Material for sequencing was blood. The chain combines TRBV11-2 with TRBJ1-2; D uncertain. This CDR3 is CASSPSTVTTNYGYTF. The CDR3 bases are TGTGCCAGCAGTCCATCGACGGTAACTACTAACTATGGCTACACCTTC.